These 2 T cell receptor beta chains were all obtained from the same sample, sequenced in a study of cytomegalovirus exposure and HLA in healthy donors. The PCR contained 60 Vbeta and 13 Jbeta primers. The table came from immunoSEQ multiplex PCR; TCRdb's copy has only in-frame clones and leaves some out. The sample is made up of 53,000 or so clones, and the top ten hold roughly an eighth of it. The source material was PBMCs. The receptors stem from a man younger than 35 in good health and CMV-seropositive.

In DNA, the CDR3 is TGTGCCAGCAGCCAATGGCTAGCGGCCTACGAGCAGTACTTC. Translated, it gives CASSQWLAAYEQYF. The V gene is TRBV14, the J gene TRBJ2-7, with 7 bases identical to TRBD2. With V trimmed by 2 bases and J by 2 bases, 3 bases remained unmatched. The CDR3 has 14 residues. Per the germline V gene, CDR1 is SGHDN and CDR2 is FVKESK. Drawing the rest from reference TRBV14 and TRBJ2-7, the complete variable domain is EAGVTQFPSHSVIEKGQTVTLRCDPISGHDNLYWYRRVMGKEIKFLLHFVKESKQDESGMPNNRFLAERTGGTYSTLKVQPAELEDSGVYFCASSQWLAAYEQYFGPGTRLTVT.

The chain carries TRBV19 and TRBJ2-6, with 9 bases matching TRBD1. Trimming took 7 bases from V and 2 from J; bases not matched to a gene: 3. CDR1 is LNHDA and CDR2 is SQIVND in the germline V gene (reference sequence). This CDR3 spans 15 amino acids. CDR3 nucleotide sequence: TGTGCCAGTAAAGGGGACAGGGCTGGGGCCAACGTCCTGACTTTC. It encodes CASKGDRAGANVLTF.